Listed below are T cell receptor beta chains from one sample, sequenced in a study of STAT3 mutations in large granular lymphocyte leukemia. Profiling relied on immunoSEQ multiplex PCR, and the TCRdb table lists in-frame clones only, not all of them. The sample records 4,000 to 5,500 clones, 55% being singletons. Sample: peripheral blood mononuclear cells. These TCRs come from a male patient in his 50s with T-cell large granular lymphocyte leukemia. Some clones in this sample may be carry-over from other donors' samples. The conserved cysteine and the conserved F or W are not part of the CDR3 here.

v_call: TRBV7-9
cdr3_aa: ASSSGGAGNTEAF

v_call: TRBV4-3
cdr3_aa: ASSQDYRENQPQH

v_call: TRBV28
cdr3_aa: ASSLGREKY

v_call: TRBV27
cdr3_aa: ASSLLPLSSYEQY

v_call: TRBV6-5
cdr3_aa: ASSQTRGVNYGYT

v_call: TRBV9
cdr3_aa: ASSPPTRDYEQY

v_call: TRBV5-4
cdr3_aa: ASSTGQSTDTQY

v_call: TRBV7-9
cdr3_aa: ASTLGQGYEQY

v_call: TRBV7-8
cdr3_aa: ASSAVRTSNQPQH

v_call: TRBV6-5
cdr3_aa: ASSYSSGGNTEAF

v_call: TRBV27
cdr3_aa: ASSLLGPTYEQY

v_call: TRBV12-5
cdr3_aa: ASGLDGTSGIPDTQY

v_call: TRBV5-1
cdr3_aa: ASSFTGQVSYEQY

v_call: TRBV5-1
cdr3_aa: ASSLALYTDTQY

v_call: TRBV5-1
cdr3_aa: ASSSRGSTVSYEQY

v_call: TRBV5-1
cdr3_aa: ASSFDSAGNEQF

v_call: TRBV5-1
cdr3_aa: ASSSGHSLGGYT

v_call: TRBV4-3
cdr3_aa: ASSHLEGPYGYT